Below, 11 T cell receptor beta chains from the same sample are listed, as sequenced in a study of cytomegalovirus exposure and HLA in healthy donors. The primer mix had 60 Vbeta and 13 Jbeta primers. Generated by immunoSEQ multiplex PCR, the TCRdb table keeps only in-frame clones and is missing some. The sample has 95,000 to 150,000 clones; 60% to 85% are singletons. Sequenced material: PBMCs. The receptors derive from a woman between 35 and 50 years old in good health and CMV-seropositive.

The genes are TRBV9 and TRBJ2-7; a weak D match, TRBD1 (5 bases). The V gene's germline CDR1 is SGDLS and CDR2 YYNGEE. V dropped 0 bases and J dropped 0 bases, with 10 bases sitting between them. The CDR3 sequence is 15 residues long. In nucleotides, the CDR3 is TGTGCCAGCAGCGTAGATCAGGGCTTCTCCTACGAGCAGTACTTC. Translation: CASSVDQGFSYEQYF.

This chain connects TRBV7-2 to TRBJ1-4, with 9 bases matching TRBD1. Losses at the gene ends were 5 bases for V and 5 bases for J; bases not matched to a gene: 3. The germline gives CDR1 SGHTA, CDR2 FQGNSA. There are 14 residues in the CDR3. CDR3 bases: TGTGCCAGCAGCAGAGGACAGGGGAATGAAAAACTGTTTTTT. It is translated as CASSRGQGNEKLFF.

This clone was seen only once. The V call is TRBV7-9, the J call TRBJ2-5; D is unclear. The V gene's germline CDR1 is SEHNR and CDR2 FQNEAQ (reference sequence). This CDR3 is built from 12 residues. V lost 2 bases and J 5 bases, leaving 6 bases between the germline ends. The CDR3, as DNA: TGTGCCAGCAGCTTACGGAGTGAGACCCAGTACTTC. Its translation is CASSLRSETQYF.

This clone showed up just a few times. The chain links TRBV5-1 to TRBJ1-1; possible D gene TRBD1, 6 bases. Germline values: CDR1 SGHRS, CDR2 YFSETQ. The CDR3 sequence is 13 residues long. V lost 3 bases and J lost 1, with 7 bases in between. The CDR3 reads CASSSTGNTEAFF. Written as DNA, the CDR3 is TGCGCCAGCAGCTCGACAGGGAACACTGAAGCTTTCTTT.

CDR3 in DNA: TGTGCCAGCAGCATTTATATGGCGGGAGATGCCATTCAGTACTTC. This translates into CASSIYMAGDAIQYF. The genes are TRBV27 and TRBJ2-4, with 7 bases identical to TRBD2. Germline V gives CDR1 MNHEY, CDR2 SMNVEV (reference sequence). The CDR3 extends over 15 amino acids. Trimming took 6 bases from V and 9 from J; bases not matched to a gene: 14.

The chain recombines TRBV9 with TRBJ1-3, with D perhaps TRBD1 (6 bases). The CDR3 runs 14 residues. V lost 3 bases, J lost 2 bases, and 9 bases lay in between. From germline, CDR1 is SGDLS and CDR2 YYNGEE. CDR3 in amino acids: CASSAGTPGNTIYF. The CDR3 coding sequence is TGTGCCAGCAGCGCCGGGACACCTGGAAACACCATATATTTT.

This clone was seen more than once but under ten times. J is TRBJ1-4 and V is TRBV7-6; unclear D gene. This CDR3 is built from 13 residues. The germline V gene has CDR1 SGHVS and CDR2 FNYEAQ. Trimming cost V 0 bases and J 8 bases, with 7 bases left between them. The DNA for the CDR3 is TGTGCCAGCAGCTTAGCGGGAGGAGAAAAACTGTTTTTT. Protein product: CASSLAGGEKLFF.

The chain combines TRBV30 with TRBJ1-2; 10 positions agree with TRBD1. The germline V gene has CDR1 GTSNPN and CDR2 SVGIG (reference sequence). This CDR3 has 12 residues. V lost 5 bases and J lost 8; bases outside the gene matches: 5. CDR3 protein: CAWGTGAGGYTF. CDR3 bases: TGTGCCTGGGGGACAGGGGCGGGGGGCTACACCTTC.

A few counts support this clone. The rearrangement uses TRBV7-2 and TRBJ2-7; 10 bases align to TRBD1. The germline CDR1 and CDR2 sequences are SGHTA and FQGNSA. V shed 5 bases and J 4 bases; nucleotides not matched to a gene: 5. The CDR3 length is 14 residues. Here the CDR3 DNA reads TGTGCCAGCAGCCTGGGGGACAGGGGTTACGAGCAGTACTTC. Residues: CASSLGDRGYEQYF.

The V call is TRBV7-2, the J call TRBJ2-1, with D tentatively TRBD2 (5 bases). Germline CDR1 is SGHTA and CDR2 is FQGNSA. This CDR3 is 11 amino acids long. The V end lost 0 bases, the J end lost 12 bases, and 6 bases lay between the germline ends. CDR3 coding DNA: TGTGCCAGCAGCTTAGCACTAGTGCAGTTCTTC. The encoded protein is CASSLALVQFF.

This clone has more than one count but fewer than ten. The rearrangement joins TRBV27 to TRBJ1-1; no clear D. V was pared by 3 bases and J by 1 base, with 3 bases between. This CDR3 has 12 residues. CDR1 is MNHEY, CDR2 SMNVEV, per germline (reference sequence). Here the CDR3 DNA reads TGTGCCAGCAGTTTCGGGAACACTGAAGCTTTCTTT. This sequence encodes CASSFGNTEAFF.